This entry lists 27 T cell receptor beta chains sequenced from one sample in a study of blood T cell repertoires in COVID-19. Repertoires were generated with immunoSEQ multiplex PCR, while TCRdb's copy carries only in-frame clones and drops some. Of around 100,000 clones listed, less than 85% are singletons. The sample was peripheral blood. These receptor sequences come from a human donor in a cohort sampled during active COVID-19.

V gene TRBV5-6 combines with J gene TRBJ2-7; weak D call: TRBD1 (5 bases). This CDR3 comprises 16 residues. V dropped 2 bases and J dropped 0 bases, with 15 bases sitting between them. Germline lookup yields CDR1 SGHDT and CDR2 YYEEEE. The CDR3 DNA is TGTGCCAGCAGCTTTCAGCAGGGCTTAAGCTCCTACGAGCAGTACTTC. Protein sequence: CASSFQQGLSSYEQYF.

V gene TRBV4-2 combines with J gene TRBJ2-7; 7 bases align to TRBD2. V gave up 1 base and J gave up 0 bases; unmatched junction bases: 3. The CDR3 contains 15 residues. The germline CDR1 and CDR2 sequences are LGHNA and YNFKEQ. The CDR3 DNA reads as TGTGCCAGCAGCCAAGGAGGGAGGGTCTCCTACGAGCAGTACTTC. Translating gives CASSQGGRVSYEQYF.

The CDR3 DNA reads TGTGCCAGCTCACCTACCGTTGGACAGGGCACAGATACGCAGTATTTT. Translated: CASSPTVGQGTDTQYF. The chain has TRBV18 and TRBJ2-3; TRBD1 matches 7 bases. The CDR3 sequence is 16 residues long. J lost 1 base, V lost 3 bases, and 7 bases had no gene match. Germline CDR1 reads KGHSH; CDR2 reads LQKENI.

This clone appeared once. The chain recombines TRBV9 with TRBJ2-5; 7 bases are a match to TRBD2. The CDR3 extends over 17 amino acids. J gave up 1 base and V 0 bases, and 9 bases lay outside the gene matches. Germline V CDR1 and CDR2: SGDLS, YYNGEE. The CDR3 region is CASSVAASGSAQETQYF. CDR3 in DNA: TGTGCCAGCAGCGTAGCGGCTAGCGGATCTGCCCAAGAGACCCAGTACTTC.

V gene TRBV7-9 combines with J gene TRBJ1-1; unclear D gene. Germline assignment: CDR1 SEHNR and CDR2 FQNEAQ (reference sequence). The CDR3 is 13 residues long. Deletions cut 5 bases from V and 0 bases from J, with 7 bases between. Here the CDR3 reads CASSAPMNTEAFF. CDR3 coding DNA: TGTGCCAGCAGCGCCCCTATGAACACTGAAGCTTTCTTT.

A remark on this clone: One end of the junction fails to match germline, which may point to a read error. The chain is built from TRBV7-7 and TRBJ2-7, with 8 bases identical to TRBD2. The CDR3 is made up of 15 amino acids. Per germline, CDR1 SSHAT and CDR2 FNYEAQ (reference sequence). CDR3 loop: CASSCPSGSIYEQYF. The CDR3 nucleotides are TGTGCTAGCAGCTGCCCGAGCGGGAGTATCTACGAGCAGTACTTC.

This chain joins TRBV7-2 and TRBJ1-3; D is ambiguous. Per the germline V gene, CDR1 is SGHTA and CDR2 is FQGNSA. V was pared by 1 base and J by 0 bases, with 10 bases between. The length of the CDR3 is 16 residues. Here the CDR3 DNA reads TGTGCCAGCAGCTTAGGGCATCCGAACTCTGGAAACACCATATATTTT. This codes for CASSLGHPNSGNTIYF.

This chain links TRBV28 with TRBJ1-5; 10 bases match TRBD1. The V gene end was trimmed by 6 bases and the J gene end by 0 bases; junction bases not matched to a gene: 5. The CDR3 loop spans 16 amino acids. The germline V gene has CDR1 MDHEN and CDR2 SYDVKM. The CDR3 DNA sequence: TGTGCCAGCAGGCGTAGGACAGGGGGTAGCAATCAGCCCCAGCATTTT. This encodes CASRRRTGGSNQPQHF.

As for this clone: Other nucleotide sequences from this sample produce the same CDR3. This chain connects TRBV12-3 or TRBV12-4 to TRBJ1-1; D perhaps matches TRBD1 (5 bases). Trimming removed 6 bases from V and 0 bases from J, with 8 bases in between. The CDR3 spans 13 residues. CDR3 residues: CASRQGLNTEAFF. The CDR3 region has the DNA TGTGCCAGCAGGCAGGGCTTGAACACTGAAGCTTTCTTT.

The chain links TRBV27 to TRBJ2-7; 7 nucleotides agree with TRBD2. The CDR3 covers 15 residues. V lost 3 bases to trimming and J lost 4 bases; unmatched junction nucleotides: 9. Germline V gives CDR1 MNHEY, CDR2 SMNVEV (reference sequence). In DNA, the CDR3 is TGTGCCAGCAGTTTGATTGGTAGCGGGTCTTACGAGCAGTACTTC. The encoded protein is CASSLIGSGSYEQYF.

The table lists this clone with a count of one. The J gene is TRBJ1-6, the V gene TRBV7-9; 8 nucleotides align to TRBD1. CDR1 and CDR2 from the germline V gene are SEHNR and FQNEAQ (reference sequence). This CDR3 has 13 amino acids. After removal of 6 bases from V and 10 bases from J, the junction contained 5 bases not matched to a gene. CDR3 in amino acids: CASSGQGGSPLHF. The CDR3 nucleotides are TGTGCCAGCAGTGGACAGGGAGGGTCACCCCTCCACTTT.

This CDR3 reads CASSQDRGRTSGVRDTQYF. DNA of the CDR3: TGCGCCAGCAGCCAAGATAGGGGGAGGACTAGCGGGGTGAGAGATACGCAGTATTTT. The V gene is TRBV4-1, the J gene TRBJ2-3; TRBD2 agrees at 12 bases. The CDR3 totals 19 residues. J was trimmed by 5 bases and V by 0 bases; bases with no gene match: 12. Germline CDR1 is MGHRA and CDR2 is YSYEKL.

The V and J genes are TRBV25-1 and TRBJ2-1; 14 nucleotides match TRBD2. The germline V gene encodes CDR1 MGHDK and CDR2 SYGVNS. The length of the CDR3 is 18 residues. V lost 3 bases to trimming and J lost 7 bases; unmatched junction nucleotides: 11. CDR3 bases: TGTGCCAGCAGTGATGTTCTCGGACTAGCGGGGGGCTTGAATGAGCAGTTCTTC. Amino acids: CASSDVLGLAGGLNEQFF.

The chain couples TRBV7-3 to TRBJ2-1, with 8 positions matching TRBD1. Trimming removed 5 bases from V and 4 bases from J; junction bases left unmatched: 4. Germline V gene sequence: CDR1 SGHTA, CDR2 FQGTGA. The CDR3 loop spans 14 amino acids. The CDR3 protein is CASSPGDRYNEQFF. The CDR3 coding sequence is TGTGCCAGCAGCCCCGGGGACAGGTACAATGAGCAGTTCTTC.

The CDR3 nucleotides read TGTGCCAGCATACAAGGGAGCCGCGGTGGCTACACCTTC. Translated: CASIQGSRGGYTF. The chain recombines TRBV2 with TRBJ1-2; D is uncertain. Germline loops: CDR1 SNHLY, CDR2 FYNNEI. Trimming took off 7 bases at V and 7 bases at J, with 16 bases between the two ends. The CDR3 runs to 13 residues.

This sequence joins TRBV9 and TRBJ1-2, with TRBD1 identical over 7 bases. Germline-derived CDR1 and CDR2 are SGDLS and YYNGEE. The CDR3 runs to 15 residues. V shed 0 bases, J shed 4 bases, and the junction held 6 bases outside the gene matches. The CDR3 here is CASSVDRAGGYGYTF. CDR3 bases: TGTGCCAGCAGCGTAGACAGGGCAGGGGGCTATGGCTACACCTTC.

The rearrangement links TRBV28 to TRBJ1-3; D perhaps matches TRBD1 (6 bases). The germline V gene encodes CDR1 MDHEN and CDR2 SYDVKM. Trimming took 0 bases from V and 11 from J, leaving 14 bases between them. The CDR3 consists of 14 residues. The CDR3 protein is CASSLWDSTYPIYF. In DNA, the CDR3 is TGTGCCAGCAGTTTATGGGACAGCACCTACCCCATATATTTT.

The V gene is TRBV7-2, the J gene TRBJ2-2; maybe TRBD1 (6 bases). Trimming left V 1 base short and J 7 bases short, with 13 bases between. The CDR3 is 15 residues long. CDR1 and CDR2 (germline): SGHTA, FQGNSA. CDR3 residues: CASSLVQGRFGELFF. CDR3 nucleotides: TGTGCCAGCAGCTTAGTACAGGGTCGCTTCGGGGAGCTGTTTTTT.

The DNA for the CDR3 is TGTGCCAGCAGGGGGGGGCCCTCCTACGAGCAGTACTTC. It is translated as CASRGGPSYEQYF. V is TRBV12-3 or TRBV12-4 and J is TRBJ2-7, with a weak D call TRBD2 (7 bases). This CDR3 has 13 residues. The V and J ends lost 6 bases and 0 bases respectively, with 9 bases between them.

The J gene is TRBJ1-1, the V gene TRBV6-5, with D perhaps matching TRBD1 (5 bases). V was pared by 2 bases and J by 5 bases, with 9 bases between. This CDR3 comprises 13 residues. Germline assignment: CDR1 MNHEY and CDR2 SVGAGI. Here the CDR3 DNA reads TGTGCCAGCAGTTACGACAGACCAACTGAAGCTTTCTTT. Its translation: CASSYDRPTEAFF.

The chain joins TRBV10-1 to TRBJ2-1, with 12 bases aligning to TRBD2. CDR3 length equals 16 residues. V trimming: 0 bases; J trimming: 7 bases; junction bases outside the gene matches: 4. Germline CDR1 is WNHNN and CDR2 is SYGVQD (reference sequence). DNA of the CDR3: TGCGCCAGCAGTGAGTCGTCAACTAGCGGGAGGAATGAGCAGTTCTTC. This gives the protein CASSESSTSGRNEQFF.

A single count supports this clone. The CDR3, as DNA: TGTGCCAGCAGCTTGTCGACAGACCAAGAGACCCAGTACTTC. Protein sequence: CASSLSTDQETQYF. The V and J genes are TRBV5-4 and TRBJ2-5, with D perhaps TRBD1 (5 bases). V was trimmed by 1 base and J by 0 bases, leaving 7 bases between them. Germline loops: CDR1 SGHNT, CDR2 YYREEE (reference sequence). This CDR3 contains 14 residues.

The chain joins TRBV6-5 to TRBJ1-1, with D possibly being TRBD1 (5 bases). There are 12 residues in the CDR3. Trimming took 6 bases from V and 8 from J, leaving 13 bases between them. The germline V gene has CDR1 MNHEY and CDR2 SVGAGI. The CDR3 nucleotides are TGTGCCAGCAGGGGGGAGGTATCGGAAGCTTTCTTT. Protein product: CASRGEVSEAFF.

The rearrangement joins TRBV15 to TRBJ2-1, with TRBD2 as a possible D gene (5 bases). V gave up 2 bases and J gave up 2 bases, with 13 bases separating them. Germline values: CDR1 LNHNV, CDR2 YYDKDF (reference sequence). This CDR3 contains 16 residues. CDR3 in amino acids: CATSRLRETTYNEQFF. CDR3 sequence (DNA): TGTGCCACCAGCAGATTGAGGGAAACCACCTACAATGAGCAGTTCTTC.

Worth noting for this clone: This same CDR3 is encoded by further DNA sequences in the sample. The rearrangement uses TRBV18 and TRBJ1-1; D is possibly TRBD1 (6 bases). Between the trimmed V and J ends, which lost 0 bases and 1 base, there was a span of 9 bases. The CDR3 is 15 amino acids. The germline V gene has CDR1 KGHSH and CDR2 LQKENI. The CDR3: CASSPPARGNTEAFF. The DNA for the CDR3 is TGTGCCAGCTCACCACCAGCCAGGGGGAACACTGAAGCTTTCTTT. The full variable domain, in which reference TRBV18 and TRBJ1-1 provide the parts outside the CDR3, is NAGVMQNPRHLVRRRGQEARLRCSPMKGHSHVYWYRQLPEEGLKFMVYLQKENIIDESGMPKERFSAEFPKEGPSILRIQQVVRGDSAAYFCASSPPARGNTEAFFGQGTRLTVV.

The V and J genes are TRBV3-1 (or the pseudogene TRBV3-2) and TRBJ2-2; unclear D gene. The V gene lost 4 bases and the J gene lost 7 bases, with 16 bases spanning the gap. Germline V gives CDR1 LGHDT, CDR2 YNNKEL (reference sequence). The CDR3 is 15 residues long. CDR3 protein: CASSLPDAVLGELFF. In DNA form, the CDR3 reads TGTGCCAGCAGCCTTCCCGACGCGGTCCTCGGGGAGCTGTTTTTT.

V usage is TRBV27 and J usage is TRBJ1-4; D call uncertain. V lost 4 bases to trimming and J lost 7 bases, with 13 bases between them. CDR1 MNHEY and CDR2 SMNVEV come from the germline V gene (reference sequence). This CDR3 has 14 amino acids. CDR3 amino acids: CASSSGLVGEKLFF. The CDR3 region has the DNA TGTGCCAGCAGTTCGGGGTTGGTGGGTGAAAAACTGTTTTTT.